Below, one T cell receptor (beta chain) is given with its context. The source of the sample is a study of blood T cell repertoires in COVID-19. Study-wide context: Sample material is recorded as cDNA or gDNA derived from T cells, B-cell-depleted T cells, or PBMCs.

Germline CDR1 GTSNPN, CDR2 SVGIG (reference sequence). The germline V and J ends were trimmed by 5 bases and 3 bases, with 13 bases remaining between them. The CDR3 spans 14 residues. Participants came from fewer than 25 US areas, aged roughly 18 to 89 years. Per the original data handling: Estimation of nucleated cell counts relied on the amplification of reference gene primers. Here immunoSEQ multiplex PCR was the method, and the copy in TCRdb shows in-frame clones only, minus some. V and J calls plus clone size are reproduced from that table; the DNA served to infer D and trimming. The table includes about 180,000 clones, roughly 89% detected once.

The TCR was taken from a woman in her forties with acute COVID-19. Source material: PBMCs or T cells enriched from blood (not recorded which). This chain links TRBV30 with TRBJ2-2, with D possibly matching TRBD2 (6 bases). Written as DNA, the CDR3 is TGTGCCTGGGACGGGACTTCACACACCGGGGAGCTGTTTTTT. This encodes CAWDGTSHTGELFF.